These 10 T cell receptor beta chains came from one sample sequenced in a study of tumor-infiltrating lymphocytes in primary liver carcinoma. The tissue used was unsorted bulk material of about 17-33 mg. RNA and DNA were co-extracted from it with the AllPrep DNA/RNA mini kit. cDNA specific to TCR beta was made from 500 to 650 ng of total RNA, with a constant-region primer employed for priming. Amplification in three nested multiplex PCR rounds with slightly modified ARM-PCR gave rise to TCR beta libraries. The study ran its first two PCR rounds for roughly 10 cycles each, using TRBV1-TRBV30 forward primers and a C-beta reverse primer. MiXCR, run by TCRdb on the multiplex PCR reads, gives a single entry per CDR3 protein. Here the sample spans roughly 200,000 distinct CDR3 sequences, roughly 80% being singletons. Sequencing input: tumor tissue from primary liver carcinoma. The receptors originated from a man aged 35 to 55 with primary liver carcinoma and hepatitis B virus infection.

This clonotype was counted once. Since the CDR3 does not end with the conserved phenylalanine or tryptophan, this likely comes from a read error. V and J are TRBV6-1 and TRBJ2-1; TRBD2 aligns across 9 bases. In germline, CDR1 is MNHNS, CDR2 SASEGT. This CDR3 contains 14 residues. The DNA for the CDR3 is TGTACCAGCAGTGAACTAGCGGGTATGAATGAGCAGTTCTCC. It yields the protein CTSSELAGMNEQFS.

Remarks on this clonotype: A much larger clone differs by one base, so this may be a read error. This CDR3 is missing its conserved last phenylalanine or tryptophan, likely due to a read error. The rearrangement links TRBV7-9 to TRBJ1-1, with D maybe TRBD1 (6 bases). CDR1 SEHNR and CDR2 FQNEAQ come from the germline V gene (reference sequence). Between the trimmed V and J ends, which lost 5 bases and 1 base, there was a span of 11 bases. The CDR3 consists of 14 residues. The CDR3 region is CASSPPGANTEAFY. CDR3 sequence (DNA): TGTGCCAGCAGCCCTCCAGGGGCGAACACTGAAGCTTTCTAT.

Note on this clonotype: Sequence at one end of the junction differs from germline and may be a read error. This sequence joins TRBV11-2 and TRBJ2-3; TRBD2 matches 7 bases. Germline CDR1 and CDR2: SGHAT and FQNNGV. The CDR3 has 17 amino acids. CDR3 sequence (DNA): TGTGCCAGCAGCTTAGATGCGGGGGAAACTAGCACAGTTACGCAGTATTTT. This sequence encodes CASSLDAGETSTVTQYF.

Concerning this clonotype: The conserved phenylalanine or tryptophan normally closing the CDR3 is absent here, so this likely arose from a read error. The chain has TRBV6-2 or TRBV6-3 and TRBJ2-1; D may be TRBD1 (5 bases). The CDR3 is made up of 16 amino acids. The germline gives CDR1 MNHEY, CDR2 SVGEGT. The V gene lost 2 bases and the J gene lost 4 bases, with 15 bases spanning the gap. The CDR3 coding sequence is TGTGCCAGCAGTTACCCCGACAGCAGCTCTTACAATGAGCAGTTCCCC. It codes for CASSYPDSSSYNEQFP.

Concerning this clonotype: Lacking the conserved final phenylalanine or tryptophan, this CDR3 likely reflects a read error. The gene calls are TRBV29-1 and TRBJ2-2; D is unclear. The germline gives CDR1 SQVTM, CDR2 ANQGSEA. Trimming took 4 bases from V and 3 from J, leaving 3 bases between them. The CDR3 totals 11 residues. This CDR3 reads CSVADTGELFS. The CDR3 nucleotides read TGCAGCGTTGCTGACACCGGGGAGCTGTTTTCA.

The V gene is TRBV11-1, the J gene TRBJ2-7, with a possible D match to TRBD2 (6 bases). This CDR3 contains 15 residues. Germline CDR1 and CDR2: SGHAT and FQDESV (reference sequence). Trimming pared 6 bases from V and 11 bases from J, leaving 26 bases between. The DNA for the CDR3 is TGTGCCAGCAGATCATCCCGGGACTCCTCCTATGAGGAGTACTTC. As protein: CASRSSRDSSYEEYF.

Comments on this clonotype: At one end the junction does not follow the germline gene, possibly because of a read error. The chain recombines TRBV11-1 with TRBJ2-7; possibly TRBD2 for D (5 bases). This CDR3 contains 13 residues. Germline V gives CDR1 SGHAT, CDR2 FQDESV (reference sequence). The CDR3 sequence is CTSRGKPSYEQYF. In nucleotides, the CDR3 is TGTACCAGCAGAGGGAAGCCATCCTACGAGCAGTACTTC. The entire variable domain, with the rest obtained from reference TRBV11-1 and TRBJ2-7, is as follows: EAEVAQSPRYKITEKSQAVAFWCDPISGHATLYWYRQILGQGPELLVQFQDESVVDDSQLPKDRFSAERLKGVDSTLKIQPAELGDSAMYLCTSRGKPSYEQYFGPGTRLTVT.

With regard to this clonotype: A read error may be the cause here, since a much bigger clone is one base away. The rearrangement joins TRBV28 to TRBJ1-1, with 8 bases identical to TRBD1. Germline CDR1 reads MDHEN; CDR2 reads SYDVKM. The CDR3 is 15 amino acids. Losses at the gene ends were 5 bases for V and 5 bases for J; bases not matched to a gene: 10. This chain's CDR3 is CASSTPRQGYTEAFF. The CDR3 DNA reads as TGTGCCAGCAGTACGCCGAGACAGGGGTATACTGAAGCTTTCTTT.

The chain recombines TRBV10-3 with TRBJ2-1; D is undetermined. The CDR3 has 14 amino acids. Germline V gene lookup returns CDR1 ENHRY and CDR2 SYGVKD. V was trimmed by 2 bases and J by 3 bases, leaving 8 bases between them. The CDR3 here is CAISEGDFYNEQFF. CDR3 in DNA: TGTGCCATCAGTGAGGGCGATTTCTACAATGAGCAGTTCTTC.

Note on this clonotype: One end of the junction is discordant with germline, which a read error may explain. The chain recombines TRBV6-1 with TRBJ2-7; D may be TRBD2 (6 bases). CDR1 and CDR2 from the germline V gene are MNHNS and SASEGT. The CDR3 extends over 15 amino acids. The CDR3 loop reads CASSTGISGSYKQYF. The CDR3 DNA follows: TGTGCCAGCAGTACCGGGATTAGCGGCTCCTACAAGCAGTACTTC.